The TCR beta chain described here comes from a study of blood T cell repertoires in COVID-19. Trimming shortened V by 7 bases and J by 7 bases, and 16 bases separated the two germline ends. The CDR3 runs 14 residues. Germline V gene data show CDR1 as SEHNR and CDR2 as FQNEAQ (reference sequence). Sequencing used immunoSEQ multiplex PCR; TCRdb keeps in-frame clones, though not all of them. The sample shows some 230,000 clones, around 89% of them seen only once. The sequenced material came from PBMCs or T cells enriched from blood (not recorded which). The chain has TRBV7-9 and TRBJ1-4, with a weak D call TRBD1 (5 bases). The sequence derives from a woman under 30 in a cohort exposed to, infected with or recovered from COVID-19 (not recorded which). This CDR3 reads CASTVSREVEKLFF. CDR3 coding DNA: TGTGCCAGCACAGTATCCAGGGAGGTTGAAAAACTGTTTTTT.